Listed below are T cell receptor beta chains from one sample, sequenced in a study of blood T cell repertoires in COVID-19. Sequenced by immunoSEQ multiplex PCR; TCRdb stores in-frame clones only, minus some. In the table there are under 250,000 clones, about 93% of which are singletons. Source material: peripheral blood. These receptors were collected from a man in his sixties with COVID-19, enrolled during active disease. Each CDR3 is given with its conserved first and last residue. A D gene is named only where the DNA matches it firmly. Not every row has a clone size; where given, it reads once, few, many or a size class.

CDR3aa,CDR3nt,abundance,d_gene,v_gene,j_gene
CASSIARGISYEQYF,TGTGCCAGTAGTATAGCCCGCGGGATATCCTACGAGCAGTACTTC,.,.,TRBV19,TRBJ2-7
CASSSGQGDEQYF,TGTGCCAGCAGCTCCGGACAGGGTGACGAGCAGTACTTC,.,TRBD1,TRBV3-1/TRBV3-2,TRBJ2-7
CASSIDVYRAGINEQFF,TGTGCCAGTAGTATAGATGTCTATCGGGCAGGGATCAATGAGCAGTTCTTC,.,.,TRBV19,TRBJ2-1
CASSGGSGRAGTEAFF,TGTGCCAGCAGCGGAGGGTCGGGCAGGGCCGGCACTGAAGCTTTCTTT,.,.,TRBV5-4,TRBJ1-1
CASTHRPGTGGGQPQHF,TGTGCCAGTACCCACCGCCCCGGGACAGGGGGCGGTCAGCCCCAGCATTTT,once,TRBD1,TRBV19,TRBJ1-5
CASSPQGAGHNEKLFF,TGCGCCAGCAGCCCGCAGGGGGCAGGGCATAATGAAAAACTGTTTTTT,.,TRBD1,TRBV5-1,TRBJ1-4
CATKGLPYGYTF,TGTGCCACCAAGGGGCTTCCCTATGGCTACACCTTC,.,.,TRBV10-3,TRBJ1-2
CASAGTGPIHEQYF,TGTGCCAGCGCTGGGACAGGGCCCATCCACGAGCAGTACTTC,.,TRBD1,TRBV4-2,TRBJ2-7
CASSEAGGGGADTQYF,TGTGCCAGCAGTGAAGCTGGGGGAGGGGGAGCAGATACGCAGTATTTT,.,.,TRBV6-1,TRBJ2-3
CAWSVTRTSGDSGANVLTF,TGTGCCTGGAGCGTAACGAGGACTAGCGGGGATTCTGGGGCCAACGTCCTGACTTTC,once,TRBD2,TRBV30,TRBJ2-6
CSVEDLEIGAGNYNEQFF,TGCAGCGTTGAAGATTTAGAAATAGGGGCAGGGAACTACAATGAGCAGTTCTTC,.,.,TRBV29-1,TRBJ2-1
CAWSENRGSNQPQHF,TGTGCCTGGAGTGAAAACAGGGGTTCAAATCAGCCCCAGCATTTT,.,TRBD1,TRBV30,TRBJ1-5
CSVRQGVTEAFF,TGCAGCGTGAGACAGGGGGTCACTGAAGCTTTCTTT,once,TRBD1,TRBV29-1,TRBJ1-1
CASSPGQLSQETQYF,TGTGCCAGCAGCCCTGGACAGCTAAGCCAAGAGACCCAGTACTTC,.,.,TRBV6-6,TRBJ2-5
CSVTDRGFGGDGYTF,TGCAGCGTGACGGACAGGGGGTTTGGGGGAGATGGCTACACCTTC,.,TRBD1,TRBV29-1,TRBJ1-2
CASRSGTLWGYTF,TGTGCCAGCAGGTCCGGGACTCTGTGGGGCTACACCTTC,.,.,TRBV6-5,TRBJ1-2
CASSERRLLNEQFF,TGCGCCAGCAGTGAGAGGAGACTACTCAATGAGCAGTTCTTC,.,.,TRBV10-2,TRBJ2-1
CASSSTTGEYNSPLHF,TGCGCCAGCAGCTCGACCACAGGGGAATATAATTCACCCCTCCACTTT,.,TRBD1,TRBV5-1,TRBJ1-6
CASSLTGTGSRPYNEQFF,TGTGCCAGCAGCTTAACTGGGACAGGTTCACGCCCCTACAATGAGCAGTTCTTC,.,TRBD1,TRBV7-3,TRBJ2-1
CASSVEGGTGELFF,TGTGCCAGCAGTGTTGAAGGGGGCACCGGGGAGCTGTTTTTT,.,.,TRBV6-4,TRBJ2-2
CATPWGQGSYEQYF,TGTGCCACTCCTTGGGGACAGGGGTCCTACGAGCAGTACTTC,.,TRBD1,TRBV11-3,TRBJ2-7
CASSKPSLAGGRGNTGELFF,TGTGCCAGCAGTAAACCCTCTCTAGCGGGAGGGCGCGGAAACACCGGGGAGCTGTTTTTT,.,TRBD2,TRBV6-2/TRBV6-3,TRBJ2-2
CASCPSFPRVAFF,TGTGCCAGCTGCCCTTCGTTTCCGCGGGTGGCTTTCTTT,.,.,TRBV6-6,TRBJ1-1
CASSIRTGGDYGYTF,TGTGCCAGCAGTATTAGGACAGGCGGGGACTATGGCTACACCTTC,.,TRBD1,TRBV6-6,TRBJ1-2
CASSVDSTPSYEQYF,TGTGCCAGCTCAGTGGACAGCACACCCTCCTACGAGCAGTACTTC,.,.,TRBV18,TRBJ2-7
CASSLGQGPYGYTF,TGTGCCAGCAGCTTGGGACAGGGGCCCTATGGCTACACCTTC,few,TRBD1,TRBV7-8,TRBJ1-2
CASSLYQGANTEAFF,TGTGCCAGCAGCTTGTATCAGGGGGCGAACACTGAAGCTTTCTTT,.,TRBD1,TRBV5-6,TRBJ1-1
CASSFLRRELFF,TGTGCCAGCAGTTTCTTGCGGCGGGAGCTGTTTTTT,few,.,TRBV12-3/TRBV12-4,TRBJ2-2
CASSSGLAGGLRSYEQYF,TGTGCCAGCAGCTCGGGACTAGCGGGGGGCCTACGCTCCTACGAGCAGTACTTC,.,TRBD2,TRBV11-2,TRBJ2-7
CASSLGRQGSRWNTEAFF,TGTGCCAGCAGCTTAGGCCGACAGGGGTCAAGGTGGAACACTGAAGCTTTCTTT,.,TRBD1,TRBV7-9,TRBJ1-1
CASSLDGTRANTGELFF,TGTGCCAGCAGCTTAGACGGGACACGCGCGAACACCGGGGAGCTGTTTTTT,.,.,TRBV7-8,TRBJ2-2
CASSVSFTSPDTQYF,TGTGCCAGCAGCGTATCGTTCACTAGCCCCGATACGCAGTATTTT,.,.,TRBV9,TRBJ2-3
CAIRRTSGGQYEQYF,TGTGCCATCAGGCGGACTAGCGGGGGCCAATACGAGCAGTACTTC,.,TRBD2,TRBV10-3,TRBJ2-7
CASRLTGQTYEQYF,TGTGCCAGCAGGCTCACGGGACAAACCTACGAGCAGTACTTC,.,.,TRBV6-5,TRBJ2-7
CASSLVGGINTGELFF,TGTGCCAGCAGCTTAGTAGGGGGAATAAACACCGGGGAGCTGTTTTTT,.,.,TRBV5-5,TRBJ2-2
CASRRQGADEKLFF,TGTGCCAGTAGGAGACAGGGGGCGGATGAAAAACTGTTTTTT,.,TRBD1,TRBV19,TRBJ1-4
CASSIRQVNTEAFF,TGTGCCAGTAGTATCCGACAGGTGAACACTGAAGCTTTCTTT,.,.,TRBV19,TRBJ1-1
CASSPTVAETGYTF,TGTGCCAGCAGCCCTACCGTTGCGGAGACGGGGTACACCTTC,.,.,TRBV3-1/TRBV3-2,TRBJ1-2
CASREQGSSSEKLFF,TGTGCCAGCCGCGAACAGGGGAGCTCGAGTGAAAAACTGTTTTTT,.,TRBD1,TRBV6-5,TRBJ1-4
CAFLTGSGSYEQYF,TGTGCCTTCCTAACCGGGAGCGGCTCCTACGAGCAGTACTTC,.,.,TRBV2,TRBJ2-7
CASSFGRGNSPLHF,TGTGCCAGCAGCTTTGGCAGGGGGAATTCACCCCTCCACTTT,.,TRBD1,TRBV7-8,TRBJ1-6
CASRTGTGANVLTF,TGTGCCTCTCGGACAGGGACTGGGGCCAACGTCCTGACTTTC,.,TRBD1,TRBV19,TRBJ2-6
CASSFPPSSQRGDTQYF,TGTGCCAGCAGTTTTCCCCCTAGCTCCCAAAGGGGGGATACGCAGTATTTT,.,.,TRBV28,TRBJ2-3
CASSQGTGSGNQPQHF,TGTGCCAGCAGCCAAGGGACAGGTTCTGGCAATCAGCCCCAGCATTTT,.,TRBD1,TRBV14,TRBJ1-5
CATYRDYMNTEAFF,TGCGCCACGTACAGGGATTACATGAACACTGAAGCTTTCTTT,once,.,TRBV10-1,TRBJ1-1
CASSPQGGSSEKLFF,TGTGCCAGCAGCCCCCAGGGGGGCTCGAGCGAAAAACTGTTTTTT,.,TRBD1,TRBV5-6,TRBJ1-4
CSTSRGISDTQYF,TGCAGCACCTCGCGGGGTATCTCAGATACGCAGTATTTT,.,.,TRBV29-1,TRBJ2-3
CASSPRTVNTEAFF,TGTGCCAGCTCACCACGTACGGTGAACACTGAAGCTTTCTTT,.,.,TRBV18,TRBJ1-1
CASSRDRANEKLFF,TGTGCCAGCTCACGGGACAGGGCTAATGAAAAACTGTTTTTT,once,TRBD1,TRBV18,TRBJ1-4
CASSLTGVASPLHF,TGTGCCAGCAGCCTTACAGGGGTAGCTTCACCCCTCCACTTT,.,TRBD1,TRBV7-9,TRBJ1-6
CASRSLPKMNTEAFF,TGTGCCAGTAGATCCCTACCGAAAATGAACACTGAAGCTTTCTTT,.,.,TRBV19,TRBJ1-1
CASSLDLLLNRRLHF,TGTGCCAGCAGCTTAGATCTATTATTGAACCGCCGCCTCCACTTT,.,.,TRBV11-2,TRBJ1-6
CASRPEDRVGSEAFF,TGTGCCAGCAGACCCGAGGACAGGGTTGGGAGTGAAGCTTTCTTT,.,TRBD1,TRBV6-1,TRBJ1-1